The next 12 T cell receptor beta chains were all read from a single sample in a study of CD8 T cells in ankylosing spondylitis. TCRdb fed the 5' RACE reads into MiXCR, producing one record per CDR3 protein. Of about 360,000 distinct CDR3 sequences in the sample, approximately 22% were seen once. The specimen sequenced was blood, either unsorted or a sorted T cell fraction (not recorded which). The receptors derive from a male donor with ankylosing spondylitis or in good health (not recorded which).

This clonotype turned up a few times. The V and J genes are TRBV12-3 or TRBV12-4 and TRBJ2-2, with a possible D match to TRBD2 (7 bases). The CDR3 runs 14 residues. With 9 bases removed from V and 2 bases from J, the gap between germline ends came to 13 bases. This CDR3 reads CASSGGPNTGELFF. CDR3 nucleotides: TGTGCCAGTTCCGGGGGGCCTAACACCGGGGAGCTGTTTTTT.

This clonotype was seen repeatedly, ten times or more. The chain combines TRBV6-1 with TRBJ2-7; D uncertain. Germline CDR1 is MNHNS and CDR2 is SASEGT. V was pared by 5 bases and J by 2 bases, with 10 bases between. There are 13 residues in the CDR3. CDR3 sequence (DNA): TGTGCCAGCAGTCAACTGGAGACCTACGAGCAGTACTTC. Encoded protein: CASSQLETYEQYF.

This clonotype was seen more than once but under ten times. The V call is TRBV12-3 or TRBV12-4, the J call TRBJ2-3; the D is unclear. The CDR3 contains 15 residues. The V gene lost 2 bases and the J gene lost 5 bases, with 14 bases spanning the gap. The CDR3 region is CASSLSAAAGDTQYF. As DNA, the CDR3 is TGTGCCAGCAGTTTATCAGCCGCGGCAGGAGATACGCAGTATTTT.

The table lists this clonotype with a few counts. The rearrangement uses TRBV5-6 and TRBJ2-1, with D unresolved. Germline V gene data show CDR1 as SGHDT and CDR2 as YYEEEE. The length of the CDR3 is 15 residues. The V and J ends lost 4 bases and 6 bases respectively, with 17 bases between them. This CDR3 is CASSPPSPDGNEQFF. CDR3 nucleotide sequence: TGTGCCAGCAGCCCCCCGAGTCCCGACGGCAATGAGCAGTTCTTC.

The DNA of the CDR3 is TGCAGTGCTATAGTGGGGGGGCAGTATTTT. Protein product: CSAIVGGQYF. The rearrangement links TRBV20-1 to TRBJ2-3; tentative D call: TRBD2 (6 bases). The CDR3 totals 10 residues. Germline V lookup: CDR1 DFQATT, CDR2 SNEGSKA (reference sequence). Trimming took off 4 bases at V and 11 bases at J, with 10 bases between the two ends.

This clonotype was counted once. The junction departs from germline at one end; a sequencing error may be responsible. This chain connects TRBV7-2 to TRBJ2-7; 10 bases map to TRBD2. Germline assignment: CDR1 SGHTA and CDR2 FQGNSA. The CDR3 is 15 amino acids. Here the CDR3 DNA reads TGTGCCAGCAGGTTAGCGGGGGGTCCTACGTACGAGCAGTACTTC. This codes for CASRLAGGPTYEQYF. Together with reference TRBV7-2 and TRBJ2-7, the CDR3 gives the full variable domain: GAGVSQSPSNKVTEKGKDVELRCDPISGHTALYWYRQSLGQGLEFLIYFQGNSAPDKSGLPSDRFSAERTGGSVSTLTIQRTQQEDSAVYLCASRLAGGPTYEQYFGPGTRLTVT.

The rearrangement links TRBV12-3 or TRBV12-4 to TRBJ2-7, with D perhaps given as TRBD1 or TRBD2 (5 bases each). The CDR3 extends over 14 amino acids. V shed 8 bases and J shed 0 bases, with 14 bases lying between them. In nucleotides, the CDR3 is TGTGCCAGCCTTGGGGCTCGGGGCTCCTACGAGCAGTACTTC. Translated, it gives CASLGARGSYEQYF.

This clonotype was detected a few times. This sequence joins TRBV20-1 and TRBJ1-1; no clear D gene. The CDR3 contains 11 residues. The germline gives CDR1 DFQATT, CDR2 SNEGSKA (reference sequence). V was shortened by 6 bases and J by 13 bases, with 18 bases between the two germline ends. CDR3 in amino acids: CSAPDVVGVFF. For the CDR3, the DNA is TGCAGTGCCCCAGATGTGGTTGGGGTTTTCTTT.

This clonotype was found a few times. The V gene is TRBV7-9, the J gene TRBJ2-1; TRBD1 is a possible D gene (5 bases). V was pared by 6 bases and J by 1 base, with 16 bases between. This CDR3 comprises 16 residues. Germline loops: CDR1 SEHNR, CDR2 FQNEAQ (reference sequence). The CDR3 region is CASRILLRDSYNEQFF. The DNA of the CDR3 is TGTGCCAGCAGAATACTCCTCAGGGATTCCTACAATGAGCAGTTCTTC.

The chain employs TRBV12-5 and TRBJ2-2, with a weak D call TRBD2 (5 bases). CDR1 is LGHNT and CDR2 is FRNRAP in the germline V gene. Trimming left V 10 bases short and J 1 base short, with 13 bases between. The CDR3 spans 14 residues. CDR3 protein: CATRDGLNTGELFF. The CDR3 region has the DNA TGTGCTACCCGAGATGGACTGAACACCGGGGAGCTGTTTTTT.

This clonotype was picked up a small number of times. The genes are TRBV7-8 and TRBJ2-5; 8 bases agree with TRBD1. V was pared by 2 bases and J by 5 bases, with 10 bases of the junction left unmatched. Germline CDR1 reads SGHVS; CDR2 reads FQNEAQ. CDR3 length: 16 amino acids. The CDR3: CASSLNVRGRFETQYF. DNA for the CDR3: TGTGCCAGCAGCTTAAACGTCAGGGGGCGCTTCGAGACCCAGTACTTC.

The chain employs TRBV28 and TRBJ2-7, with D uncertain. The CDR3 covers 14 residues. Trimming took 3 bases from V and 0 from J, leaving 9 bases between them. Germline V lookup: CDR1 MDHEN, CDR2 SYDVKM. The CDR3 here is CASSFFVGSYEQYF. The CDR3 DNA sequence: TGTGCCAGCAGTTTTTTTGTCGGCTCCTACGAGCAGTACTTC. The full variable domain, in which reference TRBV28 and TRBJ2-7 provide the parts outside the CDR3, is DVKVTQSSRYLVKRTGEKVFLECVQDMDHENMFWYRQDPGLGLRLIYFSYDVKMKEKGDIPEGYSVSREKKERFSLILESASTNQTSMYLCASSFFVGSYEQYFGPGTRLTVT.